The 23 T cell receptor beta chains reported below all come from one sample, sequenced in a study of somatic mutations in cytotoxic T cells in rheumatoid arthritis. This table comes from immunoSEQ multiplex PCR, and its TCRdb copy is limited to in-frame clones, with some not included. The repertoire has approximately 21,000 clones, more than 65% of them found once; the top ten carry approximately 10%. Sequenced sample: CD8+ T cells sorted from blood. The receptors were sampled from an adult with rheumatoid arthritis.

The V gene is TRBV11-2, the J gene TRBJ2-3, with D tentatively TRBD1 (5 bases). Trimming removed 0 bases from V and 4 bases from J, with 17 bases in between. The germline gives CDR1 SGHAT, CDR2 FQNNGV. The CDR3 runs to 17 residues. CDR3 in DNA: TGTGCCAGCAGCTTAGAACAGGTGTTAGCCGGTTCAGATACGCAGTATTTT. Amino acids: CASSLEQVLAGSDTQYF. Full variable domain (remainder filled in from reference TRBV11-2 and TRBJ2-3): EAGVAQSPRYKIIEKRQSVAFWCNPISGHATLYWYQQILGQGPKLLIQFQNNGVVDDSQLPKDRFSAERLKGVDSTLKIQPAKLEDSAVYLCASSLEQVLAGSDTQYFGPGTRLTVL.

The chain recombines TRBV6-1 with TRBJ2-7; possible D gene TRBD1, 5 bases. The CDR3 sequence is 15 residues long. The germline V gene encodes CDR1 MNHNS and CDR2 SASEGT. V lost 1 base and J 2 bases, leaving 12 bases between the germline ends. Here the CDR3 DNA reads TGTGCCAGCAGTGAAGGTCAGGGTCTCCCCTACGAGCAGTACTTC. It specifies CASSEGQGLPYEQYF.

This chain connects TRBV9 to TRBJ2-1, with 8 bases that match TRBD1. This CDR3 contains 14 residues. CDR1 and CDR2 (germline): SGDLS, YYNGEE. With V trimmed by 4 bases and J by 6 bases, 6 bases remained unmatched. The CDR3 DNA sequence: TGTGCCAGCAGCCCTGACAGGGGAGGCAATGAGCAGTTCTTC. Translating it yields CASSPDRGGNEQFF.

This chain connects TRBV27 to TRBJ1-5; D is unresolved. This CDR3 contains 14 residues. Germline CDR1 is MNHEY and CDR2 is SMNVEV (reference sequence). Trimming removed 3 bases from V and 0 bases from J, with 6 bases in between. In DNA, the CDR3 is TGTGCCAGCAGTTTTGTGGGTAGCAATCAGCCCCAGCATTTT. Its translation is CASSFVGSNQPQHF.

The rearrangement links TRBV4-3 to TRBJ1-1; 7 bases map to TRBD1. Trimming removed 1 base from V and 5 bases from J; junction bases left unmatched: 7. Germline assignment: CDR1 LGHNA and CDR2 YSLEER. The CDR3 is 15 amino acids. The CDR3 DNA sequence: TGCGCCAGCAGCCAAGGTTTCAGGGGGTGGACTGAAGCTTTCTTT. It encodes CASSQGFRGWTEAFF.

The V call is TRBV7-9, the J call TRBJ2-1; TRBD2 matches 8 bases. Germline CDR1 SEHNR, CDR2 FQNEAQ (reference sequence). J gave up 4 bases and V 4 bases, and 9 bases lay outside the gene matches. The CDR3 is 16 amino acids. CDR3 bases: TGTGCCAGCAGCTCACTTCGGGGGGGAACATACAATGAGCAGTTCTTC. This translates into CASSSLRGGTYNEQFF. The whole variable domain, remainder taken from reference TRBV7-9 and TRBJ2-1, is DTGVSQNPRHKITKRGQNVTFRCDPISEHNRLYWYRQTLGQGPEFLTYFQNEAQLEKSRLLSDRFSAERPKGSFSTLEIQRTEQGDSAMYLCASSSLRGGTYNEQFFGPGTRLTVL.

The chain joins TRBV2 to TRBJ2-7, with unresolved D. Germline CDR1 SNHLY, CDR2 FYNNEI. The CDR3 is 13 residues long. V gave up 4 bases and J gave up 4 bases, with 11 bases separating them. The CDR3 sequence: CASSAQRDYEQYF. The DNA of the CDR3 is TGTGCCAGCAGTGCCCAGCGCGATTACGAGCAGTACTTC.

The CDR3 reads CASSVDRVLVTEAFF. The CDR3 DNA is TGTGCCAGCAGTGTGGACAGGGTCCTGGTCACTGAAGCTTTCTTT. The V and J genes are TRBV6-1 and TRBJ1-1; TRBD1 matches 8 bases. V dropped 4 bases and J dropped 4; count of bases not matched to a gene: 8. This CDR3 comprises 15 residues. Looked up from germline, CDR1 is MNHNS and CDR2 is SASEGT.

This chain joins TRBV5-4 and TRBJ2-7; TRBD2 matches at 9 bases. Germline-derived CDR1 and CDR2 are SGHNT and YYREEE (reference sequence). The CDR3 has 16 amino acids. J gave up 4 bases and V 3 bases, and 11 bases lay outside the gene matches. In nucleotides, the CDR3 is TGTGCCAGCAGCTATTCAAGCGGGAGGAACCAATACGAGCAGTACTTC. This encodes CASSYSSGRNQYEQYF.

The V gene is TRBV4-3, the J gene TRBJ1-1; TRBD1 matches 7 bases. This CDR3 is built from 15 residues. Trimming removed 0 bases from V and 7 bases from J; junction bases left unmatched: 8. CDR1 and CDR2 (germline): LGHNA, YSLEER. CDR3 sequence: CASSQDPRGLNEAFF. DNA for the CDR3: TGCGCCAGCAGCCAAGATCCAAGGGGGCTTAATGAAGCTTTCTTT.

The gene calls are TRBV14 and TRBJ1-2, with D perhaps matching TRBD1 (5 bases). Germline CDR1 is SGHDN and CDR2 is FVKESK. V was cut by 4 bases and J by 3 bases, with 18 bases left in between. This CDR3 is built from 16 residues. DNA for the CDR3: TGTGCCAGCAGCCCCCCCGGGGCCGGCGGCTACTATGGCTACACCTTC. This gives the protein CASSPPGAGGYYGYTF.

This clone has a handful of counts. The V gene is TRBV14, the J gene TRBJ2-1; 7 bases line up with TRBD2. With 4 bases clipped from V and 7 bases from J, the junction kept 13 bases outside the gene matches. This CDR3 region has 16 residues. Germline lookup yields CDR1 SGHDN and CDR2 FVKESK. CDR3 DNA: TGTGCCAGCAGCCTCGGAGCGGGGCGTAGAGGGAATGAGCAGTTCTTC. It is translated as CASSLGAGRRGNEQFF. The whole variable domain, filled in from reference TRBV14 and TRBJ2-1, reads EAGVTQFPSHSVIEKGQTVTLRCDPISGHDNLYWYRRVMGKEIKFLLHFVKESKQDESGMPNNRFLAERTGGTYSTLKVQPAELEDSGVYFCASSLGAGRRGNEQFFGPGTRLTVL.

The chain has TRBV10-2 and TRBJ1-5; D unresolved. Trimming left V 2 bases short and J 5 bases short, with 4 bases between. The CDR3 covers 12 residues. The germline gives CDR1 WSHSY, CDR2 SAAADI. DNA of the CDR3: TGCGCCAGCAGTGAGACACATCAGCCCCAGCATTTT. Its protein is CASSETHQPQHF.

This rearrangement joins TRBV15 to TRBJ1-2; D remains unclear. Germline V gene data show CDR1 as LNHNV and CDR2 as YYDKDF (reference sequence). V was clipped by 1 base and J by 3 bases, with 9 bases between them. The CDR3 length is 14 residues. The CDR3 here is CATSRGASDYGYTF. The CDR3 DNA sequence: TGTGCCACCAGCAGAGGGGCGAGTGACTATGGCTACACCTTC. Full variable domain (missing parts from reference TRBV15 and TRBJ1-2): DAMVIQNPRYQVTQFGKPVTLSCSQTLNHNVMYWYQQKSSQAPKLLFHYYDKDFNNEADTPDNFQSRRPNTSFCFLDIRSPGLGDTAMYLCATSRGASDYGYTFGSGTRLTVV.

This clone is judged medium-sized. CDR3 in amino acids: CSARWGTEAFF. CDR3 sequence (DNA): TGCAGTGCTAGATGGGGGACTGAAGCTTTCTTT. The chain is built from TRBV20-1 and TRBJ1-1, with D perhaps TRBD1 (5 bases). V was pared by 2 bases and J by 5 bases, with 6 bases between. This CDR3 region has 11 residues. Germline-derived CDR1 and CDR2 are DFQATT and SNEGSKA (reference sequence).

This clone was seen only once. The chain couples TRBV2 to TRBJ1-1; D is unresolved. The CDR3 is 12 amino acids. The V and J ends lost 4 bases and 3 bases respectively, with 6 bases between them. The V gene's germline CDR1 is SNHLY and CDR2 FYNNEI. The CDR3 DNA follows: TGTGCCAGCAGTGGGTGGTACACTGAAGCTTTCTTT. Translating it yields CASSGWYTEAFF.

The chain combines TRBV7-9 with TRBJ1-1; D unresolved. This CDR3 contains 14 residues. The V end was cut by 0 bases, the J end by 5 bases, with 10 bases between. Germline V gene lookup returns CDR1 SEHNR and CDR2 FQNEAQ (reference sequence). The CDR3 DNA reads as TGTGCCAGCAGCTTAGCCGGAAGGTCGACTGAAGCTTTCTTT. It codes for CASSLAGRSTEAFF.

The chain links TRBV11-2 to TRBJ1-1; D perhaps matches TRBD1 (6 bases). The germline V gene has CDR1 SGHAT and CDR2 FQNNGV. V shed 3 bases and J shed 4 bases, with 6 bases lying between them. The CDR3 extends over 12 amino acids. The CDR3 loop is CASSLGATEAFF. The CDR3 bases are TGTGCCAGCAGCTTGGGGGCCACTGAAGCTTTCTTT.

The chain has TRBV14 and TRBJ1-4; the match to TRBD1 covers 7 bases. This CDR3 spans 16 amino acids. Germline values: CDR1 SGHDN, CDR2 FVKESK. Losses at the gene ends were 0 bases for V and 8 bases for J; bases not matched to a gene: 9. The CDR3 sequence is CASSQEVWQGVEKLFF. In DNA form, the CDR3 reads TGTGCCAGCAGCCAAGAAGTATGGCAGGGGGTAGAAAAACTGTTTTTT.

The J gene is TRBJ1-4, the V gene TRBV7-9; D not resolved. From germline, CDR1 is SEHNR and CDR2 FQNEAQ (reference sequence). The CDR3 is 17 residues long. The V end was cut by 1 base, the J end by 7 bases, with 19 bases between. In DNA, the CDR3 is TGTGCCAGCAGCTTAGATCGAGACACCAATCGGGGTGAAAAACTGTTTTTT. It translates to CASSLDRDTNRGEKLFF.

This clone was counted a few times. The chain recombines TRBV7-9 with TRBJ1-1; D is possibly TRBD1 (5 bases). This CDR3 has 12 amino acids. The germline V and J ends were trimmed by 6 bases and 5 bases, with 10 bases remaining between them. CDR1 is SEHNR, CDR2 FQNEAQ, per germline (reference sequence). DNA of the CDR3: TGTGCCAGCAGGAGGGGTGAGACTGAAGCTTTCTTT. Residues: CASRRGETEAFF.

As for this clone: Different DNA sequences within this sample yield the same CDR3. V is TRBV6-5 and J is TRBJ2-7; 9 bases are a match to TRBD1. The CDR3 sequence is 15 residues long. V trimming: 0 bases; J trimming: 5 bases; junction bases outside the gene matches: 5. Germline CDR1 and CDR2: MNHEY and SVGAGI. The CDR3 DNA sequence: TGTGCCAGCAGTTACTCGAGACAGGGGGGAGACGAGCAGTACTTC. This translates into CASSYSRQGGDEQYF.

This chain uses TRBV4-3 with TRBJ2-7, with D possibly TRBD1 on 5 matching bases. This CDR3 spans 13 amino acids. V was clipped by 2 bases and J by 3 bases, with 8 bases between them. In germline, CDR1 is LGHNA, CDR2 YSLEER. This CDR3 reads CASSQTTGYEQYF. The CDR3 region has the DNA TGCGCCAGCAGCCAAACAACAGGCTACGAGCAGTACTTC.